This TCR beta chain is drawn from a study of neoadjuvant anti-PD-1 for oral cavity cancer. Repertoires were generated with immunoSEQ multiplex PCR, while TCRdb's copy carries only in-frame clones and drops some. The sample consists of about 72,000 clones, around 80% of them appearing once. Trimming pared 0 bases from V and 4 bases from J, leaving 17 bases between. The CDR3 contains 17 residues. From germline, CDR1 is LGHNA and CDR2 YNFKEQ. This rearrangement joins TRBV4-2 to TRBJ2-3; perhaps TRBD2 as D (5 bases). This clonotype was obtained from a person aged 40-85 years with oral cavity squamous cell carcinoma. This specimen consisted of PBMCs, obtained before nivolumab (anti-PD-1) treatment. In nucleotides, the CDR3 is TGTGCCAGCAGCCAAGAGTGGGAGCCTCAGAGGGCAGATACGCAGTATTTT. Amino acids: CASSQEWEPQRADTQYF.